The TCR beta chain under discussion was sequenced for a study of cytomegalovirus exposure and HLA in healthy donors. The PCR was carried out with 60 Vbeta primers and 13 Jbeta primers. Profiled with immunoSEQ multiplex PCR; TCRdb holds only in-frame clones, not every one. The sample has 150,000 or so clones, around 80% seen once. This clone was seen a few times. The junction had 5 bases not matched to a gene; V was cut back by 5 bases and J by 6 bases. Germline values: CDR1 LGHNA, CDR2 YSLEER. The CDR3 extends over 14 amino acids. The TCR was taken from a woman aged 45-65 years in good health and CMV-seropositive. Sample: PBMCs. The genes are TRBV4-3 and TRBJ2-3, with 10 bases aligning to TRBD2. CDR3 nucleotide sequence: TGCGCCAGCAGCAGCGGGGGGGCAAAGGATACGCAGTATTTT. This translates into CASSSGGAKDTQYF.